Presented here are 8 T cell receptor beta chains from one specimen sequenced in a study of chemoradiotherapy in HPV16-positive cancers. The data were produced by immunoSEQ multiplex PCR, yet TCRdb's version contains in-frame clones alone and is incomplete. The sample carries tens of thousands of clones, around 93% recorded once. The sequenced sample was blood, obtained from a patient who underwent chemoradiotherapy. These receptors all come from a human donor with HPV-associated anogenital cancer.

The rearrangement links TRBV7-2 to TRBJ1-4, with D maybe TRBD1 (5 bases). V was cut by 8 bases and J by 2 bases, with 12 bases left in between. The CDR3 contains 14 residues. The germline V gene encodes CDR1 SGHTA and CDR2 FQGNSA. This CDR3 is CASAEGRTNEKLFF. The CDR3 DNA reads TGTGCCAGCGCCGAGGGGAGGACTAATGAAAAACTGTTTTTT.

The rearrangement joins TRBV15 to TRBJ2-5; D remains unclear. V dropped 1 base and J dropped 3 bases, with 6 bases sitting between them. The CDR3 length is 13 residues. CDR1 LNHNV and CDR2 YYDKDF come from the germline V gene (reference sequence). CDR3 sequence reads: CATSRVIEETQYF. The DNA for the CDR3 is TGTGCCACCAGCAGAGTCATTGAAGAGACCCAGTACTTC.

The table lists this clone with a count of one. This chain joins TRBV7-9 and TRBJ2-7; D might be TRBD1 (6 bases). The CDR3 has 13 amino acids. Germline CDR1 SEHNR, CDR2 FQNEAQ (reference sequence). V lost 5 bases to trimming and J lost 3 bases, with 11 bases between them. The CDR3 reads CASSNGQNYEQYF. The CDR3 nucleotides read TGTGCCAGCAGCAACGGACAGAACTACGAGCAGTACTTC. The full variable domain, its missing parts supplied by reference TRBV7-9 and TRBJ2-7, is DTGVSQNPRHKITKRGQNVTFRCDPISEHNRLYWYRQTLGQGPEFLTYFQNEAQLEKSRLLSDRFSAERPKGSFSTLEIQRTEQGDSAMYLCASSNGQNYEQYFGPGTRLTVT.

The chain carries TRBV7-6 and TRBJ2-1, with TRBD1 as a possible D gene (5 bases). Germline-derived CDR1 and CDR2 are SGHVS and FNYEAQ. V was shortened by 1 base and J by 6 bases, with 10 bases between the two germline ends. The CDR3 sequence is 14 residues long. The CDR3 spells CASSLVFQGNEQFF. CDR3 DNA sequence: TGTGCCAGCAGCTTAGTGTTCCAGGGCAATGAGCAGTTCTTC.

The rearrangement uses TRBV4-3 and TRBJ1-2; D remains unclear. Between the trimmed V and J ends, which lost 0 bases and 5 bases, there was a span of 13 bases. This CDR3 is built from 15 residues. Germline lookup yields CDR1 LGHNA and CDR2 YSLEER. The CDR3 spells CASSQDRQPKYGYTF. The CDR3 bases are TGCGCCAGCAGCCAAGACAGGCAGCCGAAATATGGCTACACCTTC.

This chain uses TRBV6-6 with TRBJ2-5, with D perhaps TRBD1 or TRBD2 (6 bases each). The CDR3 loop spans 13 amino acids. Germline V gives CDR1 MNHNY, CDR2 SVGAGI (reference sequence). V was shortened by 6 bases and J by 4 bases, with 12 bases between the two germline ends. The DNA for the CDR3 is TGTGCCAGCAGCCCCTGGGGGGCAGAGACCCAGTACTTC. Its translation: CASSPWGAETQYF.

The rearrangement links TRBV28 to TRBJ1-2; tentative D call: TRBD1 (6 bases). The germline V gene has CDR1 MDHEN and CDR2 SYDVKM. CDR3 size: 13 residues. Trimming pared 6 bases from V and 2 bases from J, leaving 10 bases between. CDR3 nucleotides: TGTGCCAGCAGAACAGGGATAAACTATGGCTACACCTTC. Its protein product is CASRTGINYGYTF.

The genes are TRBV5-4 and TRBJ2-6; D is possibly TRBD1 or TRBD2 (5 bases each). Trimming shortened V by 4 bases and J by 2 bases, and 13 bases separated the two germline ends. The CDR3 spans 16 residues. Germline V lookup: CDR1 SGHNT, CDR2 YYREEE (reference sequence). CDR3 sequence (DNA): TGTGCCAGCAGCCCAGGTCGGGGCGCTGGGGCCAACGTCCTGACTTTC. This gives the protein CASSPGRGAGANVLTF.